This T cell receptor (beta chain) originates from a study of CD8 T cells in ankylosing spondylitis (dated by TCRdb to about 2017). About the study as a whole: The study set out to find disease-linked TCR variants by profiling T cell receptor beta repertoires in ankylosing spondylitis patients and healthy donors. The full study cohort comprised about 24 ankylosing spondylitis patients and roughly 110 healthy donors. Peripheral blood samples were taken, and synovial fluid was additionally collected from ankylosing spondylitis patients.

Instrument used: Illumina HiSeq 2500. Quantitative 5'-RACE with molecular barcodes was used to prepare TCR beta libraries. In the authors' own workflow: To identify disease-linked TCR variants, a new computational method was used, one built on a probabilistic model of VDJ rearrangement. TCRdb reran the public reads through fastp at Q25 and MiXCR, keeping productive beta chains. Duplicate CDR3 protein sequences are folded into a single record with the most common DNA and genes. In this record, the V and J calls reflect TCRdb's handling and not the investigators' own analysis. Present in this sample are more than 200,000 distinct CDR3 sequences, 20% to 30% of which were seen just once. The ten most abundant clones make up over 0.55% of the sample. Results the study describes overall, beyond this receptor: According to the report, matched synovial fluid samples from ankylosing spondylitis patients were significantly enriched for the disease-linked clones. A CD8+ phenotype was shown by the disease-linked clones, which were found at relatively low frequencies in peripheral blood. Some of the motif variants had been reported before in the synovial fluid and blood of reactive arthritis patients, a finding that suggests common disease-initiation mechanisms. Blood from ankylosing spondylitis patients appeared to be characterized by a TCR beta motif composed of several highly homologous amino acid variants.

Of note for this clonotype: No cognate antigen has been identified for it. Qualities for individual bases were not recorded, and no much larger clone is one base off.

The CDR3 runs 14 amino acids, cysteine and phenylalanine included. The retained sequence is limited to the CDR3, 42 bases, with the frame set at the first base. V sheds 3 bases and J sheds 1 base, leaving 13 bases between their ends. The germline V gene (reference sequence) gives CDR1 as DFQATT and CDR2 as SNEGSKA. Rearrangement joined TRBV20-1 to TRBJ2-7; no D segment can be confidently identified. This TCR derives from a male donor with ankylosing spondylitis or in good health (not recorded which). Sequenced: blood, either unsorted or a sorted T cell fraction (not recorded which). CDR3 protein: CSASKFGGSYEQYF. The nucleotide sequence reads as follows: TGCAGTGCTAGTAAATTCGGTGGATCCTACGAGCAGTACTTC.